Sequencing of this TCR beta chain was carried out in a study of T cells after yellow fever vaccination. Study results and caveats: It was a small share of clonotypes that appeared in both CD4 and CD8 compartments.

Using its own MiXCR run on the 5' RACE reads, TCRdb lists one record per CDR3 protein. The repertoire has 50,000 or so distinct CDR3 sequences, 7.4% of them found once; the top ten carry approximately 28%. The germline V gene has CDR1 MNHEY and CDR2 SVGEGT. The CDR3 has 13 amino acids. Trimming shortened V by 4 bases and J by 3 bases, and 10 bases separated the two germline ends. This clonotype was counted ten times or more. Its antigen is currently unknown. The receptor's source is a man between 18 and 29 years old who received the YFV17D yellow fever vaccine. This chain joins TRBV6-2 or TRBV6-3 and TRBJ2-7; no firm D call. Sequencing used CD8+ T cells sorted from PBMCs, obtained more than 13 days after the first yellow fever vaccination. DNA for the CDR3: TGTGCCAGCAGTTCCCGGGCCAACTACGAGCAGTACTTC. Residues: CASSSRANYEQYF.